Listed here are 17 T cell receptor beta chains from one sample, sequenced in a study of blood T cell repertoires in COVID-19. Only in-frame clones appear in the TCRdb table, and some are missing; sequencing was by immunoSEQ multiplex PCR. The sample holds roughly 180,000 clones, over 75% seen once. The sample was peripheral blood. The source is an older man with COVID-19, enrolled during active disease.

This chain connects TRBV19 to TRBJ2-1, with TRBD2 matching over 10 bases. V shed 3 bases and J 4 bases; nucleotides not matched to a gene: 6. This CDR3 has 16 amino acids. Germline CDR1 LNHDA, CDR2 SQIVND (reference sequence). For the CDR3, the DNA is TGTGCCAGTAGTATTTTAGCGGGGGGCACGTACAATGAGCAGTTCTTC. Amino acids: CASSILAGGTYNEQFF.

The chain carries TRBV19 and TRBJ1-2, with D possibly TRBD1 on 6 matching bases. The germline V gene has CDR1 LNHDA and CDR2 SQIVND (reference sequence). The CDR3 consists of 17 residues. V was clipped by 4 bases and J by 5 bases, with 23 bases between them. The CDR3 spells CASSTYEDGQQGYGYTF. As DNA, the CDR3 is TGTGCCAGTAGTACATACGAGGACGGACAGCAAGGTTATGGCTACACCTTC.

This clone was seen ten or more times. The V gene is TRBV5-4, the J gene TRBJ1-6, with TRBD1 matching 10 bases. Germline V lookup: CDR1 SGHNT, CDR2 YYREEE (reference sequence). Germline trimming cut 4 bases from V and 9 bases from J; bases unmatched to any gene: 10. This CDR3 comprises 16 residues. The DNA for the CDR3 is TGTGCCAGCAGCACCTTAGGACAGGGGGGTCTTTCACCCCTCCACTTT. It specifies CASSTLGQGGLSPLHF.

This sequence joins TRBV29-1 and TRBJ2-7, with 11 positions matching TRBD2. Trimming at V came to 4 bases and at J to 0 bases, leaving 8 bases not matched to a gene. Germline values: CDR1 SQVTM, CDR2 ANQGSEA. This CDR3 spans 16 amino acids. CDR3: CSVVRTSGLSSYEQYF. CDR3 coding DNA: TGCAGCGTTGTTAGGACTAGCGGGCTGAGCTCCTACGAGCAGTACTTC.

With respect to this clone: Other DNA sequences of this sample code for an identical CDR3. The J gene is TRBJ1-4, the V gene TRBV10-3, with a weak D call TRBD1 (6 bases). Germline V lookup: CDR1 ENHRY, CDR2 SYGVKD. Trimming shortened V by 1 base and J by 4 bases, and 10 bases separated the two germline ends. The CDR3 extends over 15 amino acids. CDR3 amino acids: CAISEWGQGNEKLFF. The CDR3 DNA sequence: TGTGCCATCAGTGAGTGGGGGCAGGGTAATGAAAAACTGTTTTTT.

The V and J genes are TRBV6-5 and TRBJ1-6, with a possible D match to TRBD1 (6 bases). The V gene lost 5 bases and the J gene lost 8 bases, with 16 bases spanning the gap. This CDR3 has 15 amino acids. CDR1 and CDR2 (germline): MNHEY, SVGAGI. The DNA of the CDR3 is TGTGCCAGCAGTCCCACGCAGGGGTGGGATTCACCCCTCCACTTT. As protein: CASSPTQGWDSPLHF.

The gene calls are TRBV18 and TRBJ1-6; unclear D gene. CDR1 and CDR2 (germline): KGHSH, LQKENI. Trimming left V 3 bases short and J 7 bases short, with 16 bases between. The length of the CDR3 is 16 residues. CDR3 residues: CASSPRPRLWNSPLHF. The CDR3 nucleotides read TGTGCCAGCTCACCGCGACCCAGGCTATGGAATTCACCCCTCCACTTT. Together with reference TRBV18 and TRBJ1-6, the CDR3 gives the full variable domain: NAGVMQNPRHLVRRRGQEARLRCSPMKGHSHVYWYRQLPEEGLKFMVYLQKENIIDESGMPKERFSAEFPKEGPSILRIQQVVRGDSAAYFCASSPRPRLWNSPLHFGNGTRLTVT.

This chain connects TRBV24-1 to TRBJ1-2, with D perhaps matching TRBD1 (6 bases). The germline V gene encodes CDR1 KGHDR and CDR2 SFDVKD. This CDR3 comprises 14 residues. V was cut by 3 bases and J by 6 bases, with 13 bases left in between. The CDR3 nucleotides are TGTGCCACCAGTGATACCACAGGGTGGAATGGCTACACCTTC. It codes for CATSDTTGWNGYTF.

The J gene is TRBJ2-2, the V gene TRBV9, with 11 bases identical to TRBD2. Germline CDR1 and CDR2: SGDLS and YYNGEE. CDR3 length: 16 amino acids. The junction had 3 bases not matched to a gene; V was cut back by 4 bases and J by 1 base. The CDR3 bases are TGTGCCAGCAGCCCTGGGACTAGCGGGAACACCGGGGAGCTGTTTTTT. Its protein product is CASSPGTSGNTGELFF.

This clone turned up a few times. The rearrangement joins TRBV18 to TRBJ1-1, with D unclear. Trimming stripped 2 bases from V and 7 bases from J, with 11 bases between. This CDR3 is built from 13 residues. Germline V gives CDR1 KGHSH, CDR2 LQKENI. The DNA of the CDR3 is TGTGCCAGCTCACCAGTAGGGAGAGGTGAAGCTTTCTTT. Amino acid sequence: CASSPVGRGEAFF.

The V gene is TRBV5-1, the J gene TRBJ1-2; weak D call: TRBD1 (6 bases). The CDR3 contains 15 residues. Germline V gene sequence: CDR1 SGHRS, CDR2 YFSETQ. Trimming removed 0 bases from V and 3 bases from J, with 12 bases in between. The CDR3 sequence is CASSLEGVPDYGYTF. The CDR3 DNA follows: TGCGCCAGCAGCTTGGAGGGGGTGCCTGACTATGGCTACACCTTC.

The chain links TRBV27 to TRBJ2-5, with 7 bases fitting TRBD1. Germline CDR1 reads MNHEY; CDR2 reads SMNVEV (reference sequence). CDR3 length equals 16 residues. V lost 6 bases to trimming and J lost 3 bases; unmatched junction nucleotides: 13. In DNA, the CDR3 is TGTGCCAGCAGCCCCATTACTAACGGGACAGAAGAGACCCAGTACTTC. Its translation is CASSPITNGTEETQYF.

The chain joins TRBV5-5 to TRBJ2-2; no definite D call. Germline-derived CDR1 and CDR2 are SGHKS and YYEKEE (reference sequence). The CDR3 covers 16 residues. V was pared by 5 bases and J by 4 bases, with 18 bases between. This chain's CDR3 is CASSALLSVRTGELFF. The DNA of the CDR3 is TGTGCCAGCAGTGCGCTTTTGAGTGTTCGCACCGGGGAGCTGTTTTTT. Full variable domain (outside the CDR3, taken from reference TRBV5-5 and TRBJ2-2): DAGVTQSPTHLIKTRGQQVTLRCSPISGHKSVSWYQQVLGQGPQFIFQYYEKEERGRGNFPDRFSARQFPNYSSELNVNALLLGDSALYLCASSALLSVRTGELFFGEGSRLTVL.

The chain recombines TRBV27 with TRBJ2-7; D is possibly TRBD2 (6 bases). Looked up from germline, CDR1 is MNHEY and CDR2 is SMNVEV (reference sequence). The ends were cut back, 7 bases at V and 2 bases at J, with 15 bases in the middle. This CDR3 contains 14 residues. CDR3 sequence reads: CASNLGGSAYEQYF. The CDR3 nucleotides are TGTGCCAGCAATTTGGGGGGTTCAGCCTACGAGCAGTACTTC.

V is TRBV11-2 and J is TRBJ2-2; the match to TRBD1 covers 7 bases. Germline V gives CDR1 SGHAT, CDR2 FQNNGV. Germline trimming cut 2 bases from V and 6 bases from J; bases unmatched to any gene: 6. CDR3 size: 15 residues. CDR3 protein: CASSLQGGFPGELFF. The CDR3 DNA follows: TGTGCCAGCAGCTTACAAGGGGGCTTCCCCGGGGAGCTGTTTTTT.

This clone was detected once. CDR3 sequence reads: CAIIRSPPRDGYTF. The CDR3 nucleotides are TGTGCCATCATCCGGTCCCCGCCCAGGGATGGCTACACCTTC. The chain has TRBV10-3 and TRBJ1-2; maybe TRBD1 (5 bases). Per germline, CDR1 ENHRY and CDR2 SYGVKD. Between the trimmed V and J ends, which lost 7 bases and 6 bases, there was a span of 18 bases. This CDR3 spans 14 amino acids.

This clone was found a few times. The chain has TRBV9 and TRBJ1-6; TRBD1 might be the D (5 bases). The CDR3 covers 13 residues. CDR1 is SGDLS, CDR2 YYNGEE, per germline. V gave up 7 bases and J gave up 6 bases, with 11 bases separating them. The CDR3 DNA reads TGTGCCAGCGGGGCAGGCCTTAATTCACCCCTCCACTTT. It translates to CASGAGLNSPLHF.